The clone carrying this TCR beta chain was seen repeatedly, ten times or more. The antigen is not known. The data were obtained in a study of identical twins. Overall study results and limits: Invariant MAIT and iNKT cells are populations that could partly confound zero-insertion analyses. Cross-sectional statistical analysis was relied on for the conclusions, without the same donors being followed. Twins' excess sharing was less marked for out-of-frame beta sequences. High-abundance cord blood beta clonotypes had fewer insertions; memory repertoires showed none.

V lost 6 bases, J lost 0 bases, and 15 bases lay in between. CDR3 length: 16 amino acids. TCRdb redid the calling of the 5' RACE reads with MiXCR, one entry per CDR3 protein. The sample contains around 480,000 distinct CDR3 sequences, approximately 14% of which appear only once. These records were also assigned to another study, of yellow fever vaccine responses in identical twins.

The material sequenced was CD4+ T cells sorted from blood. This TCR was sampled from a young woman in good health. The chain employs TRBV12-3 or TRBV12-4 and TRBJ2-4; the D call may be TRBD1 or TRBD2 (5 bases each). The DNA of the CDR3 is TGTGCCAGCAGCCGGGACGGGACCGTAGCCAAAAACATTCAGTACTTC. Translated, it gives CASSRDGTVAKNIQYF.